Shown below are 8 T cell receptor beta chains from a single sample sequenced in a study of immune evolution from preneoplasia to lung adenocarcinoma. Generated by immunoSEQ multiplex PCR, the TCRdb table keeps only in-frame clones and is missing some. The sample records 4,000 to 6,000 clones, approximately 86% being singletons. Sequencing input: FFPE adjacent normal lung tissue. These receptors originate from a donor older than 65 with lung adenocarcinoma.

V and J are TRBV4-1 and TRBJ1-5; 7 positions match TRBD1. The CDR3 totals 15 residues. Looked up from germline, CDR1 is MGHRA and CDR2 is YSYEKL. J was trimmed by 5 bases and V by 4 bases; bases with no gene match: 8. In DNA form, the CDR3 reads TGCGCCAGCAGCCTCCGGGAGGGGGCCGATCAGCCCCAGCATTTT. Translated: CASSLREGADQPQHF.

The CDR3 reads CASSKDPLGSGANVLTF. CDR3 bases: TGCGCCAGCAGCAAAGACCCGCTTGGGTCTGGGGCCAACGTCCTGACTTTC. V usage is TRBV5-1 and J usage is TRBJ2-6, with D unclear. The CDR3 covers 17 residues. Germline lookup yields CDR1 SGHRS and CDR2 YFSETQ. Trimming stripped 4 bases from V and 1 base from J, with 15 bases between.

The rearrangement uses TRBV20-1 and TRBJ1-2; D unresolved. The germline V and J ends were trimmed by 6 bases and 9 bases, with 11 bases remaining between them. This CDR3 has 10 amino acids. Germline-derived CDR1 and CDR2 are DFQATT and SNEGSKA (reference sequence). The CDR3 region is CSAEDRSYTF. CDR3 nucleotide sequence: TGCAGTGCCGAGGACCGAAGCTACACCTTC.

The chain joins TRBV6-5 to TRBJ1-1, with a weak D call TRBD1 (5 bases). V shed 5 bases and J shed 4 bases, with 11 bases lying between them. CDR3 size: 13 residues. Germline CDR1 is MNHEY and CDR2 is SVGAGI. The DNA of the CDR3 is TGTGCCAGCAGTCCGGTTGGGGGCACTGAAGCTTTCTTT. Protein: CASSPVGGTEAFF.

In DNA, the CDR3 is TGCGCCAGCAGCTTCACGGGACAGGGAAACTACAATGAGCAGTTCTTC. Encoded protein: CASSFTGQGNYNEQFF. J is TRBJ2-1 and V is TRBV5-1; 9 bases are a match to TRBD1. The germline CDR1 and CDR2 sequences are SGHRS and YFSETQ. Losses at the gene ends were 2 bases for V and 3 bases for J; bases not matched to a gene: 6. CDR3 length: 16 residues.

CDR3 protein: CASSFRLASYNEQFF. CDR3 bases: TGTGCCAGCAGCTTTAGACTAGCTTCCTACAATGAGCAGTTCTTC. The chain combines TRBV7-9 with TRBJ2-1, with TRBD2 identical over 7 bases. CDR3 length: 15 amino acids. V gave up 3 bases and J gave up 1 base; unmatched junction bases: 3. The germline CDR1 and CDR2 sequences are SEHNR and FQNEAQ (reference sequence).

This clone appeared once. This chain uses TRBV28 with TRBJ2-7; 9 nucleotides match TRBD1. The CDR3 consists of 14 residues. The germline CDR1 and CDR2 sequences are MDHEN and SYDVKM. J lost 6 bases, V lost 3 bases, and 6 bases had no gene match. CDR3 in DNA: TGTGCCAGCAGTTTTAACAGGGGGCCGCGCGAGCAGTACTTC. Its translation is CASSFNRGPREQYF.

This clone has just one count. The chain employs TRBV5-8 and TRBJ2-2; no clear D. Germline loops: CDR1 SGHTS, CDR2 YDEGEE. The germline V and J ends were trimmed by 2 bases and 4 bases, with 12 bases remaining between them. The CDR3 totals 15 residues. Here the CDR3 DNA reads TGTGCCAGCAGCTTCGTCACCCTGAGCACCGGGGAGCTGTTTTTT. Its protein is CASSFVTLSTGELFF. The full variable domain, completed using reference TRBV5-8 and TRBJ2-2, is EAGVTQSPTHLIKTRGQQATLRCSPISGHTSVYWYQQALGLGLQFLLWYDEGEERNRGNFPPRFSGRQFPNYSSELNVNALELEDSALYLCASSFVTLSTGELFFGEGSRLTVL.